These 30 T cell receptor beta chains came from one sample sequenced in a study of blood T cell repertoires in COVID-19 (dated by TCRdb to 2020 to 2021). Libraries were constructed by the immunoSEQ multiplex PCR assay. Not all clones reach the TCRdb copy of this immuneACCESS table, which keeps in-frame sequences only. Checked studies attribute under half of the gap to unresolved V genes and leave the rest unexplained. This sample comprises about 69,000 clones, 84% of them detected only once. The ten top clones hold about an eighth of the sample. The sequencing input was peripheral blood. These TCRs come from a man in his forties or fifties with COVID-19, enrolled during active disease.

CDR3 protein: CASSYGTSNTEAFF. As DNA, the CDR3 is TGTGCCAGCAGTTATGGGACATCGAACACTGAAGCTTTCTTT. The chain couples TRBV6-5 to TRBJ1-1; a weak D match, TRBD1 (6 bases). The germline CDR1 and CDR2 sequences are MNHEY and SVGAGI. CDR3 length equals 14 residues. V lost 3 bases and J lost 1, with 9 bases in between.

The chain couples TRBV6-4 to TRBJ2-3, with D possibly matching TRBD1 (5 bases). From germline, CDR1 is MRHNA and CDR2 SNTAGT. Deletions cut 6 bases from V and 2 bases from J, with 12 bases between. This CDR3 comprises 14 residues. The CDR3 coding sequence is TGTGCCAGCAGCGCACAGGAAAACACAGATACGCAGTATTTT. Translating it yields CASSAQENTDTQYF.

In this sample, this clone turned up many times. The V and J genes are TRBV19 and TRBJ2-5, with 7 positions matching TRBD1. The junction had 6 bases not matched to a gene; V was cut back by 4 bases and J by 1 base. Germline V gives CDR1 LNHDA, CDR2 SQIVND (reference sequence). The CDR3 loop spans 15 amino acids. CDR3 loop: CASSNPGQSQETQYF. The CDR3 DNA reads TGTGCCAGTAGTAACCCGGGACAGAGCCAAGAGACCCAGTACTTC. The full variable domain, in which reference TRBV19 and TRBJ2-5 provide the parts outside the CDR3, is DGGITQSPKYLFRKEGQNVTLSCEQNLNHDAMYWYRQDPGQGLRLIYYSQIVNDFQKGDIAEGYSVSREKKESFPLTVTSAQKNPTAFYLCASSNPGQSQETQYFGPGTRLLVL.

This clone was picked up a small number of times. The chain links TRBV14 to TRBJ2-5; possibly TRBD1 for D (5 bases). The CDR3 extends over 15 amino acids. CDR1 and CDR2 from the germline V gene are SGHDN and FVKESK. V was trimmed by 3 bases and J by 0 bases, leaving 11 bases between them. DNA of the CDR3: TGTGCCAGCAGCCATGGGGCGCTATACCAAGAGACCCAGTACTTC. It is translated as CASSHGALYQETQYF.

This clone was seen once. This chain joins TRBV18 and TRBJ2-2; D perhaps matches TRBD2 (6 bases). The V gene's germline CDR1 is KGHSH and CDR2 LQKENI. The CDR3 is 16 residues long. V was pared by 7 bases and J by 2 bases, with 17 bases between. The CDR3 bases are TGTGCCAGCTTGGCGCACGGGGGATCTAACACCGGGGAGCTGTTTTTT. Encoded protein: CASLAHGGSNTGELFF.

The chain links TRBV19 to TRBJ1-6, with D possibly TRBD1 on 6 matching bases. V lost 6 bases to trimming and J lost 4 bases, with 7 bases between them. CDR1 is LNHDA and CDR2 is SQIVND in the germline V gene (reference sequence). The CDR3 totals 13 residues. CDR3 loop: CASRGQYNSPLHF. The DNA of the CDR3 is TGTGCCAGTAGAGGACAGTATAATTCACCCCTCCACTTT.

This chain connects TRBV19 to TRBJ1-1, with D tentatively TRBD1 (5 bases). The CDR3 sequence is 13 residues long. Germline loops: CDR1 LNHDA, CDR2 SQIVND (reference sequence). V lost 7 bases, J lost 3 bases, and 12 bases lay in between. The CDR3 DNA is TGTGCCAGTAAGTTGCAGGGTGACACTGAAGCTTTCTTT. Translating gives CASKLQGDTEAFF.

The genes are TRBV6-1 and TRBJ2-5, with 8 nucleotides matching TRBD1. The germline gives CDR1 MNHNS, CDR2 SASEGT. V was clipped by 4 bases and J by 5 bases; unmatched bases: 12. The CDR3 is 16 residues long. The CDR3 protein is CASSVSRQGIGETQYF. CDR3 coding DNA: TGTGCCAGCAGTGTCTCCCGACAGGGGATAGGCGAGACCCAGTACTTC.

The genes are TRBV6-5 and TRBJ1-4; D may be TRBD1 (6 bases). Germline CDR1 reads MNHEY; CDR2 reads SVGAGI. V was pared by 4 bases and J by 8 bases, with 17 bases between. This CDR3 spans 15 amino acids. CDR3 in amino acids: CASSSTGSSAEKLFF. DNA of the CDR3: TGTGCCAGCAGTTCTACAGGGAGTTCTGCGGAAAAACTGTTTTTT.

The chain carries TRBV9 and TRBJ2-5, with 13 bases fitting TRBD2. Germline lookup yields CDR1 SGDLS and CDR2 YYNGEE. The CDR3 has 16 amino acids. V was pared by 3 bases and J by 2 bases, with 4 bases of the junction left unmatched. The CDR3, as DNA: TGTGCCAGCAGCGCCTCACTAGCGGGGGGGCAAGAGACCCAGTACTTC. Its protein is CASSASLAGGQETQYF.

The chain combines TRBV27 with TRBJ1-1, with TRBD1 matching over 7 bases. From germline, CDR1 is MNHEY and CDR2 SMNVEV (reference sequence). The CDR3 runs 14 residues. The ends lost 6 bases at V and 4 bases at J; junction bases unmatched: 8. DNA of the CDR3: TGTGCCAGCAGGTCGACAGGGCCGGGCACTGAAGCTTTCTTT. Translation gives CASRSTGPGTEAFF.

The chain joins TRBV19 to TRBJ1-4; tentative D call: TRBD1 (6 bases). The CDR3 covers 14 residues. CDR1 is LNHDA and CDR2 is SQIVND in the germline V gene (reference sequence). V gave up 6 bases and J gave up 7 bases, with 15 bases separating them. CDR3 region: CASSLQGYGEKLFF. CDR3 sequence (DNA): TGTGCCAGTAGCCTTCAGGGGTACGGTGAAAAACTGTTTTTT.

The chain carries TRBV6-5 and TRBJ2-1; TRBD1 aligns across 7 bases. CDR3 length equals 16 residues. V was clipped by 3 bases and J by 0 bases; unmatched bases: 5. Germline CDR1 MNHEY, CDR2 SVGAGI. The CDR3 DNA reads as TGTGCCAGCAGTTATACCCACAGGGGCTCCTACAATGAGCAGTTCTTC. It translates to CASSYTHRGSYNEQFF.

This chain uses TRBV12-3 or TRBV12-4 with TRBJ2-1; 9 positions match TRBD1. Germline trimming cut 8 bases from V and 10 bases from J; bases unmatched to any gene: 6. The CDR3 sequence is 12 residues long. CDR3 region: CASRDRVREQFF. CDR3 nucleotides: TGTGCCAGCCGGGACAGGGTCAGGGAGCAGTTCTTC.

The rearrangement uses TRBV6-5 and TRBJ2-1, with TRBD2 matching over 9 bases. After removal of 2 bases from V and 9 bases from J, the junction contained 11 bases not matched to a gene. CDR1 MNHEY and CDR2 SVGAGI come from the germline V gene. The CDR3 is 16 residues long. In DNA form, the CDR3 reads TGTGCCAGCAGTTACGATGGCGGGGGGGCCCTAAGTGAGCAGTTCTTC. Translation: CASSYDGGGALSEQFF.

This chain joins TRBV18 and TRBJ1-1; 7 nucleotides match TRBD1. From germline, CDR1 is KGHSH and CDR2 LQKENI. V gave up 3 bases and J gave up 3 bases; unmatched junction bases: 13. This CDR3 has 17 residues. The CDR3 DNA reads as TGTGCCAGCTCACCGTACCAGACAGGGAATGGGTACACTGAAGCTTTCTTT. Protein product: CASSPYQTGNGYTEAFF. Using reference TRBV18 and TRBJ1-1 for the parts outside the CDR3, the full variable domain is NAGVMQNPRHLVRRRGQEARLRCSPMKGHSHVYWYRQLPEEGLKFMVYLQKENIIDESGMPKERFSAEFPKEGPSILRIQQVVRGDSAAYFCASSPYQTGNGYTEAFFGQGTRLTVV.

The chain recombines TRBV4-3 with TRBJ1-4; a possible D gene is TRBD1 (5 bases). V lost 8 bases, J lost 5 bases, and 9 bases lay in between. CDR3 length: 12 amino acids. The V gene's germline CDR1 is LGHNA and CDR2 YSLEER. The CDR3 reads CASGQINEKLFF. The CDR3 DNA reads as TGCGCCAGCGGACAAATCAATGAAAAACTGTTTTTT.

This clone was detected once. The J gene is TRBJ2-7, the V gene TRBV7-8, with 8 bases aligning to TRBD1. Looked up from germline, CDR1 is SGHVS and CDR2 is FQNEAQ. CDR3 size: 12 residues. V dropped 4 bases and J dropped 9; count of bases not matched to a gene: 5. The CDR3 bases are TGTGCCAGCAGCTCTCAGGGGGCTGGGCAGTACTTC. Protein sequence: CASSSQGAGQYF.

The chain links TRBV5-4 to TRBJ2-3, with 13 bases that match TRBD2. Per germline, CDR1 SGHNT and CDR2 YYREEE (reference sequence). CDR3 size: 18 residues. The V segment lost 4 bases and the J segment 1 base; nucleotides outside the gene matches: 9. The CDR3 reads CASSTGLAGAFGTDTQYF. As DNA, the CDR3 is TGTGCCAGCAGCACCGGACTAGCGGGGGCCTTTGGCACAGATACGCAGTATTTT.

The V gene is TRBV6-1, the J gene TRBJ2-7; TRBD2 matches 7 bases. J lost 0 bases, V lost 1 base, and 3 bases had no gene match. This CDR3 comprises 15 residues. Germline V gene data show CDR1 as MNHNS and CDR2 as SASEGT. The chain's CDR3 is CASSEVGGSSYEQYF. The CDR3, as DNA: TGTGCCAGCAGTGAAGTGGGGGGGAGCTCCTACGAGCAGTACTTC.

The V and J genes are TRBV7-3 and TRBJ2-1; tentatively, D is TRBD2 (6 bases). The CDR3 consists of 16 residues. V was pared by 1 base and J by 5 bases, with 15 bases between. Germline lookup yields CDR1 SGHTA and CDR2 FQGTGA. The CDR3 region has the DNA TGTGCCAGCAGCTTAATAGGTGGCGGGGCAAACAATGAGCAGTTCTTC. It yields the protein CASSLIGGGANNEQFF.

For the CDR3, the DNA is TGTGCCAGCAGCTTCTCAACCAACATGGACTATGGCTACACCTTC. Residues: CASSFSTNMDYGYTF. This chain uses TRBV7-9 with TRBJ1-2, with D hard to call. CDR1 is SEHNR, CDR2 FQNEAQ, per germline (reference sequence). V gave up 3 bases and J gave up 3 bases, with 14 bases separating them. This CDR3 spans 15 amino acids.

This sequence joins TRBV2 and TRBJ2-3; weak D call: TRBD2 (6 bases). The CDR3 extends over 13 amino acids. Germline CDR1 SNHLY, CDR2 FYNNEI. Trimming removed 8 bases from V and 3 bases from J, with 12 bases in between. CDR3 nucleotides: TGTGCCAGCGGCTTCGGGGGAACAGATACGCAGTATTTT. This translates into CASGFGGTDTQYF.

For the CDR3, the DNA is TGTGCCAGCAGTTTACAAATGTCAGGGACAAATCAGCCCCAGCATTTT. Its protein is CASSLQMSGTNQPQHF. The chain is built from TRBV6-5 and TRBJ1-5; possibly TRBD1 for D (6 bases). This CDR3 spans 16 amino acids. Germline CDR1 is MNHEY and CDR2 is SVGAGI. The germline V and J ends were trimmed by 4 bases and 4 bases, with 17 bases remaining between them.

The V and J genes are TRBV4-3 and TRBJ2-7; a possible D gene is TRBD2 (6 bases). V dropped 0 bases and J dropped 8 bases, with 8 bases sitting between them. The germline V gene encodes CDR1 LGHNA and CDR2 YSLEER. This CDR3 spans 12 amino acids. As DNA, the CDR3 is TGCGCCAGCAGCCAAGATGGAGGGAAGCAGTACTTC. This sequence encodes CASSQDGGKQYF.

This rearrangement joins TRBV5-4 to TRBJ1-2; D remains ambiguous. V lost 4 bases to trimming and J lost 4 bases, with 14 bases between them. This CDR3 is 14 amino acids long. Germline values: CDR1 SGHNT, CDR2 YYREEE (reference sequence). Written as DNA, the CDR3 is TGTGCCAGCAGCCCGGCCGGGTGGATCTATGGCTACACCTTC. Protein sequence: CASSPAGWIYGYTF.

The chain combines TRBV7-6 with TRBJ2-7, with 12 bases aligning to TRBD2. Germline values: CDR1 SGHVS, CDR2 FNYEAQ. V lost 4 bases to trimming and J lost 4 bases; unmatched junction nucleotides: 2. This CDR3 comprises 14 residues. The CDR3 DNA sequence: TGTGCCAGCAGCTCCGGGACTAGCGGGTACGAGCAGTACTTC. Translation: CASSSGTSGYEQYF.

Here the CDR3 DNA reads TGTGCTAGTTCGGGGCACCAGGGACTGAGTCACACTGAAGCTTTCTTT. Its translation is CASSGHQGLSHTEAFF. The chain joins TRBV7-7 to TRBJ1-1; a weak D match, TRBD1 (5 bases). This CDR3 comprises 16 residues. Germline V CDR1 and CDR2: SSHAT, FNYEAQ (reference sequence).

This clone occurred once. This chain joins TRBV5-1 and TRBJ1-2; 9 nucleotides match TRBD1. The trim removed 2 bases at V and 6 bases at J, leaving 8 bases unmatched. The CDR3 runs 15 residues. Germline assignment: CDR1 SGHRS and CDR2 YFSETQ. CDR3 nucleotides: TGCGCCAGCAGCTTCCACCTGACAGGGGGTGATGGCTACACCTTC. It is translated as CASSFHLTGGDGYTF.

V and J are TRBV6-5 and TRBJ2-5; D might be TRBD2 (6 bases). CDR1 is MNHEY and CDR2 is SVGAGI in the germline V gene. The V end lost 0 bases, the J end lost 4 bases, and 15 bases lay between the germline ends. The CDR3 is made up of 16 amino acids. CDR3 in amino acids: CASSYSGREAGETQYF. CDR3 coding DNA: TGTGCCAGCAGTTACTCTGGTCGGGAAGCGGGAGAGACCCAGTACTTC.